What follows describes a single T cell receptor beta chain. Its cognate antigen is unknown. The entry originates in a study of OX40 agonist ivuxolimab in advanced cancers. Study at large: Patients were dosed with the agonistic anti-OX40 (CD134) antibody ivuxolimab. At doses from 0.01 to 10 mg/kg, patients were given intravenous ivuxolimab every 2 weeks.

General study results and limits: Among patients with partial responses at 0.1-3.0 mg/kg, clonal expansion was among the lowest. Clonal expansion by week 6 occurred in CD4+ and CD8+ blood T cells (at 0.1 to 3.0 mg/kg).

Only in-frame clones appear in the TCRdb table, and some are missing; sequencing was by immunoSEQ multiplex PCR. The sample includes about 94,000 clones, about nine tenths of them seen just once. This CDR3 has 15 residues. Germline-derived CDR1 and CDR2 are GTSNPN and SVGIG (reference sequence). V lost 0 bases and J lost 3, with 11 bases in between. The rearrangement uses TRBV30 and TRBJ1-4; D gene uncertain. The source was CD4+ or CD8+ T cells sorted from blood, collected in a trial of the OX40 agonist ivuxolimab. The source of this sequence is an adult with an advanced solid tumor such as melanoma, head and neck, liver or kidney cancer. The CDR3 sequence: CAWSVPSVANEKLFF. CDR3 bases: TGTGCCTGGAGTGTACCCTCAGTTGCTAATGAAAAACTGTTTTTT.